These T cell receptor beta chains were read from a single sample in a study of shared clonotypes between healthy human individuals. The repertoire was sequenced with immunoSEQ multiplex PCR; TCRdb's copy has only in-frame clones and lacks some. Of 1.4 million or so clones in the sample, approximately 98.5% were seen once. Material for sequencing was naive CD4+ T cells sorted from blood. These receptors were taken from a man aged 25-40 years in good health. Both conserved end residues are part of each CDR3. Size is omitted from some rows. Given values are once, few, many or a class for expanded clones.

size: NA
V: TRBV19
J: TRBJ2-5
CDR3: CASSPRPGQGSRETQYF

size: few
V: TRBV6-5
J: TRBJ1-3
CDR3: CASSYSGGNTIYF

size: NA
V: TRBV19
J: TRBJ2-2
CDR3: CASSIVGGPNTGELFF

size: NA
V: TRBV28
J: TRBJ2-1
CDR3: CASSTHSGLAGHNEQFF

size: NA
V: TRBV7-8
J: TRBJ2-7
CDR3: CASSQLPLADHTYEQYF

size: NA
V: TRBV28
J: TRBJ1-5
CDR3: CASSLVGPKNQPQHF

size: NA
V: TRBV5-1
J: TRBJ2-1
CDR3: CASSPEGTEYNEQFF

size: once
V: TRBV6-1
J: TRBJ1-2
CDR3: CASSRRSYGYTF

size: once
V: TRBV13
J: TRBJ2-1
CDR3: CASSSAGVPYNEQFF

size: NA
V: TRBV9
J: TRBJ2-1
CDR3: CASSVSGIGPYNEQFF

size: NA
V: TRBV5-4
J: TRBJ2-3
CDR3: CASSLVGAVTDTQYF

size: NA
V: TRBV7-2
J: TRBJ2-1
CDR3: CASSVRLPKRISSYNEQFF

size: NA
V: TRBV27
J: TRBJ2-7
CDR3: CPPQISREVYEQYF

size: NA
V: TRBV4-3
J: TRBJ2-5
CDR3: CASSRGRQETQYF

size: NA
V: TRBV6-1
J: TRBJ2-2
CDR3: CVTGFGSDTGELFF

size: once
V: TRBV5-6
J: TRBJ1-1
CDR3: CASHGRGYTEAFF

size: NA
V: TRBV10-3
J: TRBJ2-7
CDR3: CAISEVAGGPYEQYF